What follows is one T cell receptor beta chain and its context. The antigen is not known. This sample was taken from a study of T-cell memory formation after mild COVID-19. TCRdb fed the 5' RACE reads into MiXCR, producing one record per CDR3 protein. The table includes some 210,000 distinct CDR3 sequences, approximately 20% detected once. Germline V gives CDR1 KGHDR, CDR2 SFDVKD. V lost 5 bases, J lost 1 base, and 10 bases lay in between. The CDR3 runs 14 residues. Study-level findings and limits: Whether second-wave clones peaking at day 37 were SARS-CoV-2 specific went unconfirmed.

This sequence joins TRBV24-1 and TRBJ2-5; possibly TRBD1 or TRBD2 for D (5 bases each). Sequenced input: PBMCs or a T cell subset sorted from them (not recorded which). The clonotype originates from an adult woman who had mild COVID-19 (a few samples of this study predate the infection). Cell type and time point are not known. In DNA, the CDR3 is TGTGCCACCAGTGCGGGGCAGACCCAAGAGACCCAGTACTTC. It yields the protein CATSAGQTQETQYF.